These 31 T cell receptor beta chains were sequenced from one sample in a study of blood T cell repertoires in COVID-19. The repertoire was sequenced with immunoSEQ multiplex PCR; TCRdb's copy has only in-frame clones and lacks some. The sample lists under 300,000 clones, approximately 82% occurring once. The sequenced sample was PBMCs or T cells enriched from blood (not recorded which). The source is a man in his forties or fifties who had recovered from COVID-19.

CDR3 in DNA: TGCGCCAGCAGCCAAGTTATCTCACGGGACAGGGGGCGAAGGCAGCCCCAGCATTTT. Its translation: CASSQVISRDRGRRQPQHF. This rearrangement joins TRBV4-1 to TRBJ1-5; 12 bases are a match to TRBD1. CDR1 is MGHRA and CDR2 is YSYEKL in the germline V gene. The V gene end was trimmed by 1 base and the J gene end by 7 bases; junction bases not matched to a gene: 14. This CDR3 spans 19 amino acids.

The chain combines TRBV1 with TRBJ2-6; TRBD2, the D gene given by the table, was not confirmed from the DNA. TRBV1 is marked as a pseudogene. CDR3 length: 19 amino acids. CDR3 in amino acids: CTSSQSRCSGRAGANVLTF. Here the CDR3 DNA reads TGCACCAGCAGCCAATCCCGGTGTAGCGGGAGGGCTGGGGCCAACGTCCTGACTTTC.

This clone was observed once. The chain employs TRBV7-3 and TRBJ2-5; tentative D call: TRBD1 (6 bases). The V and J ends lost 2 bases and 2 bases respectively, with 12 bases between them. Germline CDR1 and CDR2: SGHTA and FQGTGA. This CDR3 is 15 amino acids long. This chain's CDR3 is CASSLDTGRQETQYF. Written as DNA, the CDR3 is TGTGCCAGCAGCTTAGATACAGGGCGGCAAGAGACCCAGTACTTC.

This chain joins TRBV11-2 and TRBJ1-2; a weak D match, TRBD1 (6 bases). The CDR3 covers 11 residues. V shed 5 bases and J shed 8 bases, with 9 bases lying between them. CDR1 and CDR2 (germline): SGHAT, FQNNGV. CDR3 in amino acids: CASSPGVGYTF. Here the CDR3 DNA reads TGTGCCAGCAGCCCAGGGGTGGGCTACACCTTC.

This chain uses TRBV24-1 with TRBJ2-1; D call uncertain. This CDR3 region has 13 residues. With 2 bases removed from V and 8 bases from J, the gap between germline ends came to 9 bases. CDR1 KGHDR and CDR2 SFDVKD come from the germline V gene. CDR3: CATSDSRRYEQFF. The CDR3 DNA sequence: TGTGCCACCAGTGATTCCCGGCGGTATGAGCAGTTCTTC.

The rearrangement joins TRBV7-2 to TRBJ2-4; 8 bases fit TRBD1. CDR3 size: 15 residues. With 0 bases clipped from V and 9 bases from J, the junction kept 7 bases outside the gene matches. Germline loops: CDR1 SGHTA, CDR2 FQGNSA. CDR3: CASSLALDRVGIQYF. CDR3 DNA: TGTGCCAGCAGCTTAGCGCTGGACAGGGTAGGCATTCAGTACTTC.

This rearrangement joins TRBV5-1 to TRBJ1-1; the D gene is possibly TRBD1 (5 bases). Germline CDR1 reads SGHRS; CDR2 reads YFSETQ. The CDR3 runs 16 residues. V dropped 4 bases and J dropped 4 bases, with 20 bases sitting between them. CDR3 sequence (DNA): TGCGCCAGCAGCCCTATTCGGACCGGCGGGGGCACTGAAGCTTTCTTT. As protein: CASSPIRTGGGTEAFF.

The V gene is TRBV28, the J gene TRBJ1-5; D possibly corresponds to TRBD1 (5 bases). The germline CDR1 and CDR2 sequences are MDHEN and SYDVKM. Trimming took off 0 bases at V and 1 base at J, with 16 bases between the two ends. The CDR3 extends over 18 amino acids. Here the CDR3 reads CASSLWQGGIGSNQPQHF. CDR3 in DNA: TGTGCCAGCAGTTTATGGCAGGGAGGGATTGGAAGCAATCAGCCCCAGCATTTT.

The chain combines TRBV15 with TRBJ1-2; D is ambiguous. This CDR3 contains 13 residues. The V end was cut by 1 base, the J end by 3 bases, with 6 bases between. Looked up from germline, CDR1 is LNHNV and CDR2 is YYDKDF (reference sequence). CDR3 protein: CATSRAGDYGYTF. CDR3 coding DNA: TGTGCCACCAGCAGAGCGGGTGACTATGGCTACACCTTC.

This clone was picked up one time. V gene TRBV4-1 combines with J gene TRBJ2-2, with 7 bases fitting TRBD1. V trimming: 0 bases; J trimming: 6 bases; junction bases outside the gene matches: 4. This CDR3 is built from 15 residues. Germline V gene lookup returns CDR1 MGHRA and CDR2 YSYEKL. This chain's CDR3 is CASSQEGTAAGELFF. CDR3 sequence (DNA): TGCGCCAGCAGCCAAGAGGGGACAGCCGCCGGGGAGCTGTTTTTT.

The CDR3 protein is CASSFEGANYGYTF. CDR3 coding DNA: TGTGCCAGCAGCTTCGAGGGAGCTAACTATGGCTACACCTTC. This chain links TRBV5-5 with TRBJ1-2, with no clear D. V was pared by 2 bases and J by 0 bases, with 8 bases between. The CDR3 is made up of 14 amino acids. Germline CDR1 and CDR2: SGHKS and YYEKEE (reference sequence).

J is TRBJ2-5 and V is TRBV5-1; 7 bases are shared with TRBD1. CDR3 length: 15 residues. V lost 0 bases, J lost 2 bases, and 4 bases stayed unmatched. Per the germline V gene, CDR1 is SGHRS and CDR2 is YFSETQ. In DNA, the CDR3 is TGCGCCAGCAGCTTGGAGGGCAGGGGGCAAGAGACCCAGTACTTC. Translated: CASSLEGRGQETQYF.

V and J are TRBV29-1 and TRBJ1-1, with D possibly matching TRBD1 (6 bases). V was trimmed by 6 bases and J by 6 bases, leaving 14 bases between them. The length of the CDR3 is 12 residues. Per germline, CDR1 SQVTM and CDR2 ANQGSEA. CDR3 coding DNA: TGCAGCGTAGCACAGGGAGTCGCTGAAGCTTTCTTT. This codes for CSVAQGVAEAFF. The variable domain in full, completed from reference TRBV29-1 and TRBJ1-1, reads SAVISQKPSRDICQRGTSLTIQCQVDSQVTMMFWYRQQPGQSLTLIATANQGSEATYESGFVIDKFPISRPNLTFSTLTVSNMSPEDSSIYLCSVAQGVAEAFFGQGTRLTVV.

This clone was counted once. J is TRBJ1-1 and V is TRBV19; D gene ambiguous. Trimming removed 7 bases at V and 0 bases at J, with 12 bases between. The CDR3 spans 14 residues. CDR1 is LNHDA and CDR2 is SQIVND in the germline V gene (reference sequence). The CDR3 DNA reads TGTGCCAGTAACCATCTAGGCATGAACACTGAAGCTTTCTTT. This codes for CASNHLGMNTEAFF.

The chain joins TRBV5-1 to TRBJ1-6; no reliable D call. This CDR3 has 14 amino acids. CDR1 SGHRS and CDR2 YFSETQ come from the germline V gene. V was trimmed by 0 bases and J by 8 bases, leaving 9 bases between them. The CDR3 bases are TGCGCCAGCAGCTTGGTCTCCCGTTATTCACCCCTCCACTTT. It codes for CASSLVSRYSPLHF.

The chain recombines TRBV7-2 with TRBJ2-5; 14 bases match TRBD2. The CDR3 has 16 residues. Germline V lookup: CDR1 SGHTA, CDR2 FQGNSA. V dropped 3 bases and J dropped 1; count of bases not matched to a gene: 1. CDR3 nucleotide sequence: TGTGCCAGCAGCTTTGGACTAGCGGGGGGCCAAGAGACCCAGTACTTC. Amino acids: CASSFGLAGGQETQYF.

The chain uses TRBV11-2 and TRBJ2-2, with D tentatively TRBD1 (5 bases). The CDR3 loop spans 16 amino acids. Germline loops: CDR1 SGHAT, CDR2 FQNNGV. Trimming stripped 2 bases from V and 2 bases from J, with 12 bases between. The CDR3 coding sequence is TGTGCCAGCAGCTTAAGGCAGGGATTAAACACCGGGGAGCTGTTTTTT. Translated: CASSLRQGLNTGELFF.

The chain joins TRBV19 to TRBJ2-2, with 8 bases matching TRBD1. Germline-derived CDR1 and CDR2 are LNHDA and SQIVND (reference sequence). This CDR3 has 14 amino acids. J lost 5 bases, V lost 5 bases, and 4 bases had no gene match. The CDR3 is CASSARQGTGELFF. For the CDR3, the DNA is TGTGCCAGTAGTGCGCGACAGGGGACCGGGGAGCTGTTTTTT.

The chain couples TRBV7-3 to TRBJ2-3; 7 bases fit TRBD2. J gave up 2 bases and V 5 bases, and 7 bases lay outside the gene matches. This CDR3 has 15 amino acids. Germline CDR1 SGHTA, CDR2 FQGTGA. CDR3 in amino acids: CASSATSDHTDTQYF. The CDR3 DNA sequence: TGTGCCAGCAGCGCAACTAGCGACCACACAGATACGCAGTATTTT.

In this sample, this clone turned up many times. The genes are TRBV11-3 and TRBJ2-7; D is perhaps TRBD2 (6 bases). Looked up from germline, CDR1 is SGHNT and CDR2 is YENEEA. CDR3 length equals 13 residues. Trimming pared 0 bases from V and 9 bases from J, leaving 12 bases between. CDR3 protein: CASSLERDSGQYF. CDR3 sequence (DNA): TGTGCCAGCAGCTTAGAGCGGGATTCAGGGCAGTACTTC.

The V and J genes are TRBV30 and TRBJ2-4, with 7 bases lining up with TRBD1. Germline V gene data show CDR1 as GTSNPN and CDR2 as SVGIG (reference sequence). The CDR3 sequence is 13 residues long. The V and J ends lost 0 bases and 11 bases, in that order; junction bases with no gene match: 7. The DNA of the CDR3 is TGTGCCTGGAGTGTAATTACAGGGGTGGTTCAGTACTTC. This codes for CAWSVITGVVQYF.

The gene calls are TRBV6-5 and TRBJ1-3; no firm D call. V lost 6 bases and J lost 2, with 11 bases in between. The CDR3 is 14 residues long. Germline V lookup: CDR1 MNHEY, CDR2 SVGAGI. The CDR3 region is CASRSGLAGNTIYF. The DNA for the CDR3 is TGTGCCAGCAGATCCGGACTAGCTGGAAACACCATATATTTT.

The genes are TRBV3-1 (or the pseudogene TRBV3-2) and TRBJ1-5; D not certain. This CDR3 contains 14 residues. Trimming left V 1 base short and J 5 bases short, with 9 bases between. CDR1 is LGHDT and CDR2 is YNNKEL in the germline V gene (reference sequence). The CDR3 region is CASSQGTSHQPQHF. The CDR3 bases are TGTGCCAGCAGCCAAGGTACTTCTCATCAGCCCCAGCATTTT.

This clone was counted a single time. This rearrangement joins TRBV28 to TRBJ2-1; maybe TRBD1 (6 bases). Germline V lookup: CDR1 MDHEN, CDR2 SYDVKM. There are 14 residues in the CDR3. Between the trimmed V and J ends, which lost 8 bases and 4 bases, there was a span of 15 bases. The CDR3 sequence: CASVRDIGYNEQFF. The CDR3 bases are TGTGCCAGCGTCCGGGACATAGGGTACAATGAGCAGTTCTTC.

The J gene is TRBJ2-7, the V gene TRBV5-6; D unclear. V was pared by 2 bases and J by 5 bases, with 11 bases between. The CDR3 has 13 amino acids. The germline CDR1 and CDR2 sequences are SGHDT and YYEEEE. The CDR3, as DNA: TGTGCCAGCAGCTTTTGGGCACGCGACGAGCAGTACTTC. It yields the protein CASSFWARDEQYF.

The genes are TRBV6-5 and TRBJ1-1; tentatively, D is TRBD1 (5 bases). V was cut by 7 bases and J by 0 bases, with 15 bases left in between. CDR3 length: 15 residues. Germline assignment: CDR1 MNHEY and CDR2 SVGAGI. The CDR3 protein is CASNRRAGLNTEAFF. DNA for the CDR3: TGTGCCAGCAATCGTCGGGCAGGGCTGAACACTGAAGCTTTCTTT.

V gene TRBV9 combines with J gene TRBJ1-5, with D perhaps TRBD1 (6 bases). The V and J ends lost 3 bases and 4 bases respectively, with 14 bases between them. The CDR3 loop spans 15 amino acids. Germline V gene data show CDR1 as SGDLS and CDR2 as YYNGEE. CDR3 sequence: CASSASGQTNQPQHF. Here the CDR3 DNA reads TGTGCCAGCAGCGCCTCCGGACAGACAAATCAGCCCCAGCATTTT.

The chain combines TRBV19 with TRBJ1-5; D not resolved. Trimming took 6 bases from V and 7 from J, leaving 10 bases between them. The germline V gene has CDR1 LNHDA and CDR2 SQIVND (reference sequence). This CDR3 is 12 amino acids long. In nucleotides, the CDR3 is TGTGCCAGTAGCCTTGAGGAGCAGCCCCAGCATTTT. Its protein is CASSLEEQPQHF. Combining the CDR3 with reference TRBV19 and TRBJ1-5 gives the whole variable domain DGGITQSPKYLFRKEGQNVTLSCEQNLNHDAMYWYRQDPGQGLRLIYYSQIVNDFQKGDIAEGYSVSREKKESFPLTVTSAQKNPTAFYLCASSLEEQPQHFGDGTRLSIL.

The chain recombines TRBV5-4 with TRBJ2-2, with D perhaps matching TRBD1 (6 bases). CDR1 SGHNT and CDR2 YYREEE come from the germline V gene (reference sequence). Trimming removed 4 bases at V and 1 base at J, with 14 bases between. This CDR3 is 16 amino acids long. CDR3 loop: CASSQTGTQNTGELFF. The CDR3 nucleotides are TGTGCCAGCAGCCAAACGGGGACACAGAACACCGGGGAGCTGTTTTTT.

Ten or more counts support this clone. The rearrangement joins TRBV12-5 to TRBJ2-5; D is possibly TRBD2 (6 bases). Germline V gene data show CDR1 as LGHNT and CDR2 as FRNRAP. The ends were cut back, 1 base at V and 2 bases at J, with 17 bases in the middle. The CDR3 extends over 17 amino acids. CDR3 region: CASGLGSSGPVQETQYF. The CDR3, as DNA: TGTGCTAGTGGTTTGGGCAGCAGCGGGCCCGTTCAAGAGACCCAGTACTTC.

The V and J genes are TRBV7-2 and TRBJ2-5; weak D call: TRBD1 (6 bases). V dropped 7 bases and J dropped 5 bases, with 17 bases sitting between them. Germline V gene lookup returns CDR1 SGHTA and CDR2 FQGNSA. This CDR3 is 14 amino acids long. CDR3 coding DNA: TGTGCCAGCACCACTTTACAGGGAAGGGAGACCCAGTACTTC. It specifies CASTTLQGRETQYF.